The 24 T cell receptor beta chains reported below all come from one sample, sequenced in a study of cytomegalovirus exposure and HLA in healthy donors. PCR amplification relied on 60 Vbeta primers (plus 13 Jbeta primers). Sequencing used immunoSEQ multiplex PCR; TCRdb keeps in-frame clones, though not all of them. The sample shows under 150,000 clones, about three quarters of them seen only once. What was sequenced was PBMCs. The source is a woman between 35 and 50 years old in good health and CMV-seronegative.

Comments on this clone: Compared with germline, one end of the junction differs, possibly owing to a read error. The V and J genes are TRBV7-7 and TRBJ2-5; tentative D call: TRBD2 (5 bases). The CDR3 is 14 amino acids. Per germline, CDR1 SSHAT and CDR2 FNYEAQ (reference sequence). CDR3 bases: TGTGCTAGCAGCTCCGGACTGACTCAAGAGACCCAGTACTTC. This sequence encodes CASSSGLTQETQYF.

In this sample, this clone turned up once. J is TRBJ2-3 and V is TRBV27; TRBD2 is a possible D gene (6 bases). The CDR3 sequence is 14 residues long. Germline V gene sequence: CDR1 MNHEY, CDR2 SMNVEV (reference sequence). Deletions cut 2 bases from V and 0 bases from J, with 6 bases between. DNA of the CDR3: TGTGCCAGCAGTTTACTAGCGAGCACAGATACGCAGTATTTT. Translating it yields CASSLLASTDTQYF.

The V call is TRBV16, the J call TRBJ2-7, with 9 nucleotides matching TRBD2. Germline V CDR1 and CDR2: KGHSY, FQNENV. The CDR3 is 15 amino acids. J was trimmed by 5 bases and V by 3 bases; bases with no gene match: 8. The CDR3 nucleotides are TGTGCCAGCAGCCATACGCTAGCGGGGAGGAACGAGCAGTACTTC. It yields the protein CASSHTLAGRNEQYF.

The chain is built from TRBV5-6 and TRBJ1-2, with TRBD1 matching 7 bases. The CDR3 is 14 residues long. The junction had 3 bases not matched to a gene; V was cut back by 0 bases and J by 4 bases. The germline gives CDR1 SGHDT, CDR2 YYEEEE. The CDR3 coding sequence is TGTGCCAGCAGCTTGGTGGCAGGGGGCTATGGCTACACCTTC. Amino acid sequence: CASSLVAGGYGYTF.

J is TRBJ2-1 and V is TRBV28, with TRBD2 matching 8 bases. The CDR3 totals 15 residues. Germline assignment: CDR1 MDHEN and CDR2 SYDVKM. V lost 5 bases, J lost 4 bases, and 7 bases stayed unmatched. CDR3 loop: CASSTKREIYNEQFF. The CDR3 DNA reads TGTGCCAGCAGTACGAAGCGGGAGATTTACAATGAGCAGTTCTTC.

This chain joins TRBV6-6 and TRBJ2-3; 8 positions agree with TRBD1. The length of the CDR3 is 16 residues. Unmatched junction bases numbered 16, after V lost 10 bases and J lost 4 bases. Germline V gene lookup returns CDR1 MNHNY and CDR2 SVGAGI (reference sequence). The CDR3 coding sequence is TGTGCCATCAACCTCAGGGGGCGCGAGGCCCCAGATACGCAGTATTTT. This codes for CAINLRGREAPDTQYF.

The chain employs TRBV6-1 and TRBJ1-4; TRBD1 matches at 9 bases. J gave up 11 bases and V 5 bases, and 9 bases lay outside the gene matches. CDR1 and CDR2 (germline): MNHNS, SASEGT. The CDR3 is made up of 14 amino acids. CDR3 in DNA: TGTGCCAGCAGTTCCATCGGGACAGGGAACAAACTGTTTTTT. Protein sequence: CASSSIGTGNKLFF.

The CDR3 DNA is TGTGCCAGTAGTAGTACCGGGACAGCCTACGAGCAGTACTTC. This encodes CASSSTGTAYEQYF. The V and J genes are TRBV19 and TRBJ2-7, with 7 nucleotides matching TRBD1. The CDR3 is 14 amino acids. Germline V lookup: CDR1 LNHDA, CDR2 SQIVND (reference sequence). V trimming: 4 bases; J trimming: 2 bases; junction bases outside the gene matches: 5.

The chain recombines TRBV19 with TRBJ2-7; D remains unclear. This CDR3 has 14 amino acids. V was shortened by 3 bases and J by 0 bases, with 9 bases between the two germline ends. Germline-derived CDR1 and CDR2 are LNHDA and SQIVND (reference sequence). The CDR3 nucleotides read TGTGCCAGTAGTATTAGTGGTCCCTCCTACGAGCAGTACTTC. Protein: CASSISGPSYEQYF.

The gene calls are TRBV5-4 and TRBJ1-3; D gene ambiguous. Germline CDR1 SGHNT, CDR2 YYREEE (reference sequence). The CDR3 sequence is 14 residues long. V was cut by 4 bases and J by 0 bases, with 8 bases left in between. In DNA form, the CDR3 reads TGTGCCAGCAGCCCGAGGGACTCTGGAAACACCATATATTTT. Encoded protein: CASSPRDSGNTIYF.

As DNA, the CDR3 is TGCGCCAGCACTAAGACACAGAGGGCCTCAGGTGAGCAGTTCTTC. This sequence encodes CASTKTQRASGEQFF. The chain links TRBV4-1 to TRBJ2-1; TRBD2 might be the D (5 bases). This CDR3 region has 15 residues. Germline V gene sequence: CDR1 MGHRA, CDR2 YSYEKL. Deletions cut 7 bases from V and 9 bases from J, with 22 bases between.

The chain combines TRBV18 with TRBJ1-1; D may be TRBD1 (5 bases). With 1 base removed from V and 2 bases from J, the gap between germline ends came to 17 bases. This CDR3 comprises 17 residues. The V gene's germline CDR1 is KGHSH and CDR2 LQKENI. The CDR3 sequence is CASSPRSGTGVNTEAFF. CDR3 coding DNA: TGTGCCAGCTCACCACGGTCGGGCACAGGCGTCAACACTGAAGCTTTCTTT.

The V and J genes are TRBV10-3 and TRBJ1-1, with D hard to call. The germline gives CDR1 ENHRY, CDR2 SYGVKD. The CDR3 runs 11 residues. The V end was cut by 10 bases, the J end by 1 base, with 7 bases between. Written as DNA, the CDR3 is TGTGCCACCCGAGGGAACACTGAAGCTTTCTTT. Its translation: CATRGNTEAFF.

The V call is TRBV6-6, the J call TRBJ1-3; D possibly corresponds to TRBD1 (5 bases). V lost 0 bases, J lost 0 bases, and 9 bases lay in between. From germline, CDR1 is MNHNY and CDR2 SVGAGI (reference sequence). The CDR3 runs to 16 residues. DNA of the CDR3: TGTGCCAGCAGTTACTCGGACATCAGCTCTGGAAACACCATATATTTT. Its protein product is CASSYSDISSGNTIYF.

The V and J genes are TRBV28 and TRBJ2-7, with D perhaps matching TRBD2 (6 bases). Germline CDR1 reads MDHEN; CDR2 reads SYDVKM. The CDR3 contains 15 residues. Trimming took off 6 bases at V and 3 bases at J, with 18 bases between the two ends. The CDR3 nucleotides read TGTGCCAGCAGCCTTATTACCGCGGGATTCTACGAGCAGTACTTC. Translation: CASSLITAGFYEQYF.

The chain links TRBV5-6 to TRBJ2-1, with 8 positions matching TRBD2. CDR3 length: 18 residues. The germline V gene has CDR1 SGHDT and CDR2 YYEEEE. The ends lost 0 bases at V and 9 bases at J; junction bases unmatched: 17. The DNA for the CDR3 is TGTGCCAGCAGCTTGGCCGCGGGGTATGCATCGGGAGGGGGTGAGCAGTTCTTC. Translated, it gives CASSLAAGYASGGGEQFF.

The V call is TRBV5-4, the J call TRBJ2-1, with TRBD2 matching 9 bases. The CDR3 sequence is 16 residues long. J lost 10 bases, V lost 5 bases, and 16 bases had no gene match. Germline V gene data show CDR1 as SGHNT and CDR2 as YYREEE (reference sequence). DNA for the CDR3: TGTGCCAGCAGTTTTGGACTAGCGTCGTTAAGGGAGGAGCAGTTCTTC. This sequence encodes CASSFGLASLREEQFF. The variable domain in full, with the rest retrieved from reference TRBV5-4 and TRBJ2-1, is ETGVTQSPTHLIKTRGQQVTLRCSSQSGHNTVSWYQQALGQGPQFIFQYYREEENGRGNFPPRFSGLQFPNYSSELNVNALELDDSALYLCASSFGLASLREEQFFGPGTRLTVL.

This clone occurred a few times. The genes are TRBV9 and TRBJ2-3; 11 bases map to TRBD2. The CDR3 sequence is 17 residues long. After removal of 0 bases from V and 3 bases from J, the junction contained 6 bases not matched to a gene. CDR1 and CDR2 from the germline V gene are SGDLS and YYNGEE. The CDR3: CASSVATSGRGTDTQYF. CDR3 DNA sequence: TGTGCCAGCAGCGTAGCTACTAGCGGGAGAGGGACAGATACGCAGTATTTT.

The gene calls are TRBV7-2 and TRBJ2-1, with TRBD2 identical over 8 bases. Germline V gene data show CDR1 as SGHTA and CDR2 as FQGNSA. The CDR3 consists of 14 residues. After removal of 3 bases from V and 9 bases from J, the junction contained 7 bases not matched to a gene. The CDR3 reads CASSLWREVIEQFF. For the CDR3, the DNA is TGTGCCAGCAGCTTGTGGCGGGAGGTTATTGAGCAGTTCTTC.

J is TRBJ2-7 and V is TRBV11-3; D not resolved. Trimming stripped 5 bases from V and 0 bases from J, with 14 bases between. Per germline, CDR1 SGHNT and CDR2 YENEEA. There are 15 residues in the CDR3. CDR3 sequence: CASSPEVTSSYEQYF. The CDR3 nucleotides read TGTGCCAGCAGCCCAGAGGTCACTTCCTCCTACGAGCAGTACTTC.

The chain uses TRBV4-2 and TRBJ1-5, with a possible D match to TRBD1 (5 bases). The V and J ends lost 0 bases and 0 bases respectively, with 18 bases between them. This CDR3 has 19 amino acids. The germline V gene has CDR1 LGHNA and CDR2 YNFKEQ. CDR3 protein: CASSQDPPRPGHSNQPQHF. CDR3 DNA sequence: TGTGCCAGCAGCCAAGACCCCCCCCGGCCAGGGCATAGCAATCAGCCCCAGCATTTT.

The rearrangement links TRBV7-9 to TRBJ2-7; TRBD1 is a possible D gene (7 bases). CDR3 length equals 16 residues. V shed 1 base and J shed 4 bases, with 17 bases lying between them. Germline V gene data show CDR1 as SEHNR and CDR2 as FQNEAQ (reference sequence). The CDR3 reads CASSLGGAGGSYEQYF. CDR3 DNA sequence: TGTGCCAGCAGCTTAGGTGGGGCAGGGGGGTCTTACGAGCAGTACTTC. Looking up the rest from reference TRBV7-9 and TRBJ2-7 gives the full variable domain: DTGVSQNPRHKITKRGQNVTFRCDPISEHNRLYWYRQTLGQGPEFLTYFQNEAQLEKSRLLSDRFSAERPKGSFSTLEIQRTEQGDSAMYLCASSLGGAGGSYEQYFGPGTRLTVT.

This clone was found a few times. This CDR3 reads CASSLSLAGGQDEQFF. The CDR3 DNA is TGCGCCAGCAGCTTAAGTCTAGCGGGAGGTCAGGATGAGCAGTTCTTC. The V and J genes are TRBV5-1 and TRBJ2-1; TRBD2 matches at 11 bases. CDR3 length: 16 amino acids. From germline, CDR1 is SGHRS and CDR2 YFSETQ. The V segment lost 2 bases and the J segment 8 bases; nucleotides outside the gene matches: 9.

This clone was seen only once. The chain's CDR3 is CASSERGPPSSGNTIYF. The DNA for the CDR3 is TGTGCCAGCAGTGAAAGGGGGCCTCCTAGCTCTGGAAACACCATATATTTT. The chain recombines TRBV25-1 with TRBJ1-3, with 7 positions matching TRBD1. Germline CDR1 and CDR2: MGHDK and SYGVNS. This CDR3 is 17 amino acids long. Trimming cost V 2 bases and J 0 bases; bases outside gene matches: 7.